The rows below give T cell receptor beta chains drawn from one sample of a study of blood T cell repertoires in COVID-19. Produced via immunoSEQ multiplex PCR; TCRdb's table is partial and in-frame only. The sample yields 50,000 to 55,000 clones, about 90% seen once. The sequencing input was peripheral blood. Receptors were obtained from a human donor with active COVID-19. The donor label of this sample is uncertain. CDR3s include the opening cysteine and the closing phenylalanine or tryptophan. D genes are given only for firm matches. A clone size is listed for some rows: how often the clone was seen (once, few, many), or a class if it is expanded.

>TRBV29-1|once|TRBD1|TRBJ2-1
TGCAGCGTGGACAGGGGAGGCGGCGAGCAGTTCTTC
CSVDRGGGEQFF
>TRBV9|few|.|TRBJ1-6
TGTGCCAGCAGCGTAGTCCCGTCGACAGTCAATTCACCCCTCCACTTT
CASSVVPSTVNSPLHF
>TRBV4-2|.|.|TRBJ2-7
TGTGCCAGCAGCCAAGATCCGGCGGCAGGGATCTACGAGCAGTACTTC
CASSQDPAAGIYEQYF
>TRBV5-6|.|TRBD2|TRBJ2-7
TGTGCCAGCAGCTTGGTCGGAAGCGGGAGCACCTACGAGCAGTACTTC
CASSLVGSGSTYEQYF
>TRBV29-1|.|TRBD2|TRBJ2-1
TGCAGCGTTGACGGGGTAACTAGCGGACCATACAATGAGCAGTTCTTC
CSVDGVTSGPYNEQFF
>TRBV4-3|.|.|TRBJ2-1
TGCGCCAGCAGCCAAGATCGTATTGAGCAGTTCTTC
CASSQDRIEQFF
>TRBV19|.|.|TRBJ2-6
TGTGCCAGTAGTATTCAGGCTCTCTCTGGGGCCAACGTCCTGACTTTC
CASSIQALSGANVLTF
>TRBV5-6|.|TRBD1|TRBJ1-1
TGTGCCAGCAGCTGGGGACAGTTGAACACTGAAGCTTTCTTT
CASSWGQLNTEAFF
>TRBV5-8|.|.|TRBJ1-2
TGTGCCAGCAGCCCAGGTGATAACCGGCAGGGCTCACAAGACTATGGCTACACCTTC
CASSPGDNRQGSQDYGYTF
>TRBV3-1/TRBV3-2|.|TRBD1|TRBJ1-2
TGTGCCAGCAGCCAAAGGGGACAGGGAGGAAACTATGGCTACACCTTC
CASSQRGQGGNYGYTF
>TRBV2|.|.|TRBJ1-4
TGTGCCAGCAGGGCCGGGACTCGAAATGAAAAACTGTTTTTT
CASRAGTRNEKLFF
>TRBV5-1|.|TRBD1|TRBJ1-3
TGCGCCAGCAGTTACGAGGGGGCTTCAAGGAACACCATATATTTT
CASSYEGASRNTIYF
>TRBV9|.|TRBD2|TRBJ2-5
TGTGCCAGCAGCGTGGGGGTGTCCCTAGCGGGGGGACAAGAGACCCAGTACTTC
CASSVGVSLAGGQETQYF
>TRBV12-3/TRBV12-4|.|.|TRBJ1-1
TGTGCCAGCAGTTTAGGAGGGAACACTGAAGCTTTCTTT
CASSLGGNTEAFF